The rows below give T cell receptor beta chains drawn from one sample of a study of T cell repertoires in ileal Crohn's disease. Clones were read by immunoSEQ multiplex PCR, and TCRdb kept only the in-frame ones, dropping some. The sample lists about 10,000 clones, more than 75% occurring once. The sample consisted of ileal tissue. The source of these receptors is an adult with Crohn's disease. CDR3s leave out the opening cysteine and the closing phenylalanine or tryptophan. Fields, in order: CDR3 protein, V gene, J gene, CDR3 length.

CDR3aa: ASSYSLTRGNYEQY
v_gene: TRBV6-5
j_gene: TRBJ2-7
len: 14

CDR3aa: ASMLTRARADTQY
v_gene: TRBV13
j_gene: TRBJ2-3
len: 13

CDR3aa: ASSLLGTRTDTQY
v_gene: TRBV27
j_gene: TRBJ2-3
len: 13

CDR3aa: ASRSSASGNTIY
v_gene: TRBV9
j_gene: TRBJ1-3
len: 12

CDR3aa: ASRPTGGLETQY
v_gene: TRBV28
j_gene: TRBJ2-5
len: 12

CDR3aa: ATIERGSPGYT
v_gene: TRBV2
j_gene: TRBJ1-2
len: 11

CDR3aa: ASRLSGTANTGELF
v_gene: TRBV28
j_gene: TRBJ2-2
len: 14

CDR3aa: ASSYRGQGAYGYT
v_gene: TRBV6-6
j_gene: TRBJ1-2
len: 13

CDR3aa: ASSTGRSSF
v_gene: TRBV6-5
j_gene: TRBJ2-1
len: 9

CDR3aa: ASTPGSFYGYT
v_gene: TRBV5-5
j_gene: TRBJ1-2
len: 11

CDR3aa: ASSFLSGYGYT
v_gene: TRBV11-3
j_gene: TRBJ1-2
len: 11

CDR3aa: ASSLSALDEQY
v_gene: TRBV5-1
j_gene: TRBJ2-7
len: 11

CDR3aa: ASRGQGLIYSNQPQH
v_gene: TRBV19
j_gene: TRBJ1-5
len: 15

CDR3aa: ASTTEGGTGELF
v_gene: TRBV5-1
j_gene: TRBJ2-2
len: 12

CDR3aa: ASSRDTENGYT
v_gene: TRBV7-9
j_gene: TRBJ1-2
len: 11

CDR3aa: AWSETGSSTDTQY
v_gene: TRBV30
j_gene: TRBJ2-3
len: 13

CDR3aa: ASSTPRDRGWNEQF
v_gene: TRBV7-9
j_gene: TRBJ2-1
len: 14

CDR3aa: ASSPDSGYGGYT
v_gene: TRBV7-3
j_gene: TRBJ1-2
len: 12

CDR3aa: ASSLAIATQY
v_gene: TRBV5-6
j_gene: TRBJ2-3
len: 10

CDR3aa: SVEGGSDYGYT
v_gene: TRBV29-1
j_gene: TRBJ1-2
len: 11

CDR3aa: ASRRDRELYNEQF
v_gene: TRBV19
j_gene: TRBJ2-1
len: 13

CDR3aa: ASIDAGVGNQPQH
v_gene: TRBV6-1
j_gene: TRBJ1-5
len: 13

CDR3aa: ASSPQGVGTEKLF
v_gene: TRBV4-1
j_gene: TRBJ1-4
len: 13

CDR3aa: ATRGGFGYT
v_gene: TRBV28
j_gene: TRBJ1-2
len: 9

CDR3aa: ASLALTGDGRGEQY
v_gene: TRBV18
j_gene: TRBJ2-7
len: 14

CDR3aa: ASSTYSGDGYT
v_gene: TRBV9
j_gene: TRBJ1-2
len: 11

CDR3aa: ASSRSTSGVTTDTQY
v_gene: TRBV7-8
j_gene: TRBJ2-3
len: 15

CDR3aa: ASTGTGDIQY
v_gene: TRBV6-5
j_gene: TRBJ2-4
len: 10

CDR3aa: ASSFRLAGSYNEQF
v_gene: TRBV27
j_gene: TRBJ2-1
len: 14

CDR3aa: ASSVDPSGGYGYT
v_gene: TRBV9
j_gene: TRBJ1-2
len: 13

CDR3aa: ASSHRGGWDTEAF
v_gene: TRBV4-3
j_gene: TRBJ1-1
len: 13

CDR3aa: ASSLLPRGTEAF
v_gene: TRBV11-1
j_gene: TRBJ1-1
len: 12

CDR3aa: ASGMRVDEQF
v_gene: TRBV5-1
j_gene: TRBJ2-1
len: 10

CDR3aa: ASSRQGKGYTDTQY
v_gene: TRBV5-8
j_gene: TRBJ2-3
len: 14

CDR3aa: ASTRVAGSYEQY
v_gene: TRBV5-1
j_gene: TRBJ2-7
len: 12

CDR3aa: ASSGLSGGPQETQY
v_gene: TRBV9
j_gene: TRBJ2-5
len: 14

CDR3aa: ASSPWTDNYGYT
v_gene: TRBV14
j_gene: TRBJ1-2
len: 12

CDR3aa: ASSYSELRTNSPLH
v_gene: TRBV6-5
j_gene: TRBJ1-6
len: 14

CDR3aa: ASSLLSGGADEQF
v_gene: TRBV7-9
j_gene: TRBJ2-1
len: 13

CDR3aa: ASRSQGSNQPQH
v_gene: TRBV6-6
j_gene: TRBJ1-5
len: 12

CDR3aa: ASSLVLGQSYEQY
v_gene: TRBV7-9
j_gene: TRBJ2-7
len: 13

CDR3aa: ASSFPGTSGTDTQY
v_gene: TRBV27
j_gene: TRBJ2-3
len: 14

CDR3aa: SVEGGGNYGYT
v_gene: TRBV29-1
j_gene: TRBJ1-2
len: 11

CDR3aa: ASTTRGPRASGRQETQY
v_gene: TRBV5-8
j_gene: TRBJ2-5
len: 17

CDR3aa: ASSIEEETQY
v_gene: TRBV19
j_gene: TRBJ2-5
len: 10

CDR3aa: ASNRETAEAF
v_gene: TRBV12-5
j_gene: TRBJ1-1
len: 10

CDR3aa: ASKQGAYEQY
v_gene: TRBV28
j_gene: TRBJ2-7
len: 10

CDR3aa: ASSISRDLPEAF
v_gene: TRBV19
j_gene: TRBJ1-1
len: 12

CDR3aa: ASSLLDRRTGELF
v_gene: TRBV7-8
j_gene: TRBJ2-2
len: 13

CDR3aa: ASTPALVGTGSSYEQY
v_gene: TRBV4-1
j_gene: TRBJ2-7
len: 16

CDR3aa: ASSEAMRPGQETQY
v_gene: TRBV2
j_gene: TRBJ2-5
len: 14

CDR3aa: ASSRGQGARNSPLH
v_gene: TRBV11-2
j_gene: TRBJ1-6
len: 14

CDR3aa: ASSPWTSATDTQY
v_gene: TRBV7-2
j_gene: TRBJ2-3
len: 13

CDR3aa: ATETPHSYEQY
v_gene: TRBV2
j_gene: TRBJ2-7
len: 11